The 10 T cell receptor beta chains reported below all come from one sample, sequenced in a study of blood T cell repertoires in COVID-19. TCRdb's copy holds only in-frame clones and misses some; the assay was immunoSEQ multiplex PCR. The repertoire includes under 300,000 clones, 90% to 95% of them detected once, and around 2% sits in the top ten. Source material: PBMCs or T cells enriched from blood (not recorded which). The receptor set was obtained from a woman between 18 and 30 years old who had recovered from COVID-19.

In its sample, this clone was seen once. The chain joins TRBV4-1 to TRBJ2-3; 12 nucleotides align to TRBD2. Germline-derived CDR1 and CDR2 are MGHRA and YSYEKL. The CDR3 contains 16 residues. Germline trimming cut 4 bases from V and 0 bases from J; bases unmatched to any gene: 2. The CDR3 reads CASSPGTSGSTDTQYF. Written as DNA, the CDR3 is TGCGCCAGCAGCCCGGGGACTAGCGGGAGCACAGATACGCAGTATTTT.

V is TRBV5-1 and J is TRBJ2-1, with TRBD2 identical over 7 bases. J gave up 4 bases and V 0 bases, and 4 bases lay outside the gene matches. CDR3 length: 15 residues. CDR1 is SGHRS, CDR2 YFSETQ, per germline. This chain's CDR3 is CASSLEVSGYNEQFF. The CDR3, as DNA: TGCGCCAGCAGCTTGGAGGTTAGCGGGTACAATGAGCAGTTCTTC.

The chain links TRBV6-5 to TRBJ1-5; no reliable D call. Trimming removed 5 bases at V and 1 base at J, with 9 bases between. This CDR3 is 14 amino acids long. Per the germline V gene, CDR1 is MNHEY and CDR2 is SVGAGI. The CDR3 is CASSTHGSNQPQHF. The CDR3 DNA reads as TGTGCCAGCAGTACGCACGGGAGCAATCAGCCCCAGCATTTT.

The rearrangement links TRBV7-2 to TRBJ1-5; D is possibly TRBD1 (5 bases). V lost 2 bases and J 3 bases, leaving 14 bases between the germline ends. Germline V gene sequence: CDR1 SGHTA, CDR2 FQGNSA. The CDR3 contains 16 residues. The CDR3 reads CASSLSGPGINQPQHF. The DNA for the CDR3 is TGTGCCAGCAGCTTAAGCGGGCCAGGGATCAATCAGCCCCAGCATTTT.

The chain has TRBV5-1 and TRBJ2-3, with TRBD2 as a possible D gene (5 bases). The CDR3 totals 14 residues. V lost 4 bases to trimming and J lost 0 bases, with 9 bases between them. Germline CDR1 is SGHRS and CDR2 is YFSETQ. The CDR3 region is CASSLQRSTDTQYF. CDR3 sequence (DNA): TGCGCCAGCAGCCTACAGCGGAGCACAGATACGCAGTATTTT.

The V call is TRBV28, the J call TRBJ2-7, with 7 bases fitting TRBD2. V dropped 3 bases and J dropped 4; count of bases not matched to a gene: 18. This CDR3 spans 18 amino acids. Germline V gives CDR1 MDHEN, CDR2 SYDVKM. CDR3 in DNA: TGTGCCAGCAGTTTTTTTCCTAGCGGCCTACGGGTAGGTTACGAGCAGTACTTC. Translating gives CASSFFPSGLRVGYEQYF.

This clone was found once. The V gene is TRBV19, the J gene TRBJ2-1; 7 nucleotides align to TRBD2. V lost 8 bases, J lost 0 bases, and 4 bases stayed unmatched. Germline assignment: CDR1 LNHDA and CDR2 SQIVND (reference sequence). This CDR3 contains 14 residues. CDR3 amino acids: CASSWGGSYNEQFF. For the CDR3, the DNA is TGTGCCAGTTCGTGGGGGGGCTCCTACAATGAGCAGTTCTTC.

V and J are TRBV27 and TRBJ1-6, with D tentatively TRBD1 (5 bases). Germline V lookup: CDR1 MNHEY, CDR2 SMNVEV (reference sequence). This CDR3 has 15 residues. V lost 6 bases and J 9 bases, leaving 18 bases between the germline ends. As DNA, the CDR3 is TGTGCCAGCAGACCCCCCGGGGGGGGAGGTTCACCCCTCCACTTT. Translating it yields CASRPPGGGGSPLHF.

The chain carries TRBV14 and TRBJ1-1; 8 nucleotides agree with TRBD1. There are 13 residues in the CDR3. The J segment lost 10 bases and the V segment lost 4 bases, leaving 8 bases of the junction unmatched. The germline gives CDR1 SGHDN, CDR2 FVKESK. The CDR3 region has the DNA TGTGCCAGCAGCCCGCACTGGGACAGGCGAGCTTTCTTT. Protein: CASSPHWDRRAFF. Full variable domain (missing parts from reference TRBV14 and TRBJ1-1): EAGVTQFPSHSVIEKGQTVTLRCDPISGHDNLYWYRRVMGKEIKFLLHFVKESKQDESGMPNNRFLAERTGGTYSTLKVQPAELEDSGVYFCASSPHWDRRAFFGQGTRLTVV.

The CDR3 here is CASSYSSGGAHEQFF. In DNA, the CDR3 is TGTGCCAGCAGTTACTCCAGCGGGGGGGCCCATGAGCAGTTCTTC. The J gene is TRBJ2-1, the V gene TRBV6-5, with 10 nucleotides matching TRBD2. V shed 0 bases and J 8 bases; nucleotides not matched to a gene: 4. The CDR3 spans 15 residues. Germline lookup yields CDR1 MNHEY and CDR2 SVGAGI.